This TCR beta chain comes out of a study of T cells in Graves' hyperthyroidism and ophthalmopathy. This clonotype showed up many times. What it recognizes is unknown. V shed 6 bases and J shed 6 bases, with 11 bases lying between them. The CDR3 has 12 residues. The source material, RNA transcripts, was used to amplify TCR beta CDR3 regions. HTBI primers were employed in a first-round RT-PCR of the TCR CDR3. TCRdb processed the multiplex PCR reads anew with MiXCR; each CDR3 protein has one entry. The sample includes 480,000 or so distinct CDR3 sequences, over 13% of them seen just once. Study observations and caveats: Clonotypes that were expanded in thyroid above 0.001 mostly appeared in blood too.

A patient was excluded if there was uncontrolled infection, other autoimmune disease, pregnancy or lactation. The sample comprised blood. The receptor was derived from a woman younger than 35 with Graves' hyperthyroidism. The J gene is TRBJ2-5, the V gene TRBV12-3 or TRBV12-4, with D perhaps assigned TRBD1 or TRBD2 (5 bases each). CDR3 nucleotides: TGTGCCAGCAGCAGGGAGAAGAAGACCCAGTACTTC. Encoded protein: CASSREKKTQYF.